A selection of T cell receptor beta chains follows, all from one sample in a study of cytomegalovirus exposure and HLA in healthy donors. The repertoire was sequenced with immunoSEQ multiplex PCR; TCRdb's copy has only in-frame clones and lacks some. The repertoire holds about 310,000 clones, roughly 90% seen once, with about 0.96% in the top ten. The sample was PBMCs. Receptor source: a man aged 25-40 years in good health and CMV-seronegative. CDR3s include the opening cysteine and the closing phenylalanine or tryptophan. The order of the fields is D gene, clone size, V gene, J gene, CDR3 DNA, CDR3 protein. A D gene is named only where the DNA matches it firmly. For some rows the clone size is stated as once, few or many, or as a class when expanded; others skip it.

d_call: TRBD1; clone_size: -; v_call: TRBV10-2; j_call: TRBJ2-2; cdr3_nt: TGCGCCAGCAGTGGACAGGGGAACACCGGGGAGCTGTTTTTT; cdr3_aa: CASSGQGNTGELFF
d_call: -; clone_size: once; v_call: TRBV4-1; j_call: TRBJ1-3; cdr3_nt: TGCGCCAGCAGCCAAGGGGGGCGGGCAGGTGGAAACACCATATATTTT; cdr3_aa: CASSQGGRAGGNTIYF
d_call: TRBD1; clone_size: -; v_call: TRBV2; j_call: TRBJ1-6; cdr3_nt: TGTGCCACCTCAGACAGGGAAGGTTCACCCCTCCACTTT; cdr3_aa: CATSDREGSPLHF
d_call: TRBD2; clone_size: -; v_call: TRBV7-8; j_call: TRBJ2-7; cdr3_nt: TGTGCCAGCTACCCAGGCGGGAGCTCCTACGAGCAGTACTTC; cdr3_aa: CASYPGGSSYEQYF
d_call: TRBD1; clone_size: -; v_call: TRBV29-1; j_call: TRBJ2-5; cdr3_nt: TGCAGCGTTGCAAGGTGGGACAGGAGAGAGACCCAGTACTTC; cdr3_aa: CSVARWDRRETQYF
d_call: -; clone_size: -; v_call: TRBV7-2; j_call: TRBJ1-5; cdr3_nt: TGTGCCAGCAGCTTAGTGCTGGGCGCGGGTCAGCCCCAGCATTTT; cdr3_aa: CASSLVLGAGQPQHF
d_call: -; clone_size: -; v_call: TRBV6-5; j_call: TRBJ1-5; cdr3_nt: TGTGCCAGCAGTATAGGGGCCGATAGCAATCAGCCCCAGCATTTT; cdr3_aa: CASSIGADSNQPQHF
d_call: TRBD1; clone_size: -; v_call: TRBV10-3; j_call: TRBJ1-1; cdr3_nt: TGTGCCATCAGTGTATCGTCCGGGACAGGTTCAGCTTTCTTT; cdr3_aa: CAISVSSGTGSAFF
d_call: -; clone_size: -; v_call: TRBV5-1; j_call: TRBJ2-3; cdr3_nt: TGCGCCAGCAGCTTGGATATCGGGGGACTGACGGATACGCAGTATTTT; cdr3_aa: CASSLDIGGLTDTQYF
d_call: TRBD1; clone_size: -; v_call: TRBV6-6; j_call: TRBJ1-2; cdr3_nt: TGTGCCAGCACCCCTCCAGGGGGGAACTATGGCTACACCTTC; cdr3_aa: CASTPPGGNYGYTF
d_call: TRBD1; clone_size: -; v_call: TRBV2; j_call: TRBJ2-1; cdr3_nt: TGTGCCAGCAGTGAAGCCCCGGGACAGGGGACTGAGCAGTTCTTC; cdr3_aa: CASSEAPGQGTEQFF
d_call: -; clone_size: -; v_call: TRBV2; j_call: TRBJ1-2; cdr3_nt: TGTGCCAGCAGTGAGCGGGCCTTCTATGGCTACACCTTC; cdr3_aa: CASSERAFYGYTF
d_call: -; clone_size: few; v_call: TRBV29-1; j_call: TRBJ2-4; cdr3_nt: TGCAGGCAAGGAGGGGAGAAGAACATTCAGTACTTC; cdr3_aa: CRQGGEKNIQYF
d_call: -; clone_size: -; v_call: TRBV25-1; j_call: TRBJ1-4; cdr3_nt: TGTGCCAGCAGTGAGAGCCTCGGTATACAGAATGAAAAACTGTTTTTT; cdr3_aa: CASSESLGIQNEKLFF
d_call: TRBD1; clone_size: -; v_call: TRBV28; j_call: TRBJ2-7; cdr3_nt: TGTGCCAGCAGTTTATTCCCGGACAGGACCTACGAGCAGTACTTC; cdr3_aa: CASSLFPDRTYEQYF
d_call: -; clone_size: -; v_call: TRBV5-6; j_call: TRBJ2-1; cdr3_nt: TGTGCCAGCAGCTTGCGGCGGGGCTCCTACAATGAGCAGTTCTTC; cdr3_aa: CASSLRRGSYNEQFF